This record covers a single T cell receptor (beta chain). Its antigen is not known. This CDR3 is also generated by other DNA sequences in the sample. The germline gives CDR1 SEHNR, CDR2 FQNEAQ (reference sequence). V shed 0 bases, J shed 8 bases, and the junction held 1 base outside the gene matches. The CDR3 has 13 residues. This entry belongs to a study of cytomegalovirus exposure and HLA in healthy donors. Study outcomes and limitations: Sequencing artifact likely explains a cluster of highly shared sequence variants. Most of the TCR beta V segments (in an earlier analysis) were productive either about 87% or about 30% of the time.

Use of 60 Vbeta and 13 Jbeta primers characterized the PCR. The repertoire was sequenced with immunoSEQ multiplex PCR; TCRdb's copy has only in-frame clones and lacks some. The repertoire holds 82,000 or so clones, with around 9.1% as singletons. The sample was PBMCs. This rearrangement joins TRBV7-9 to TRBJ1-1; 9 nucleotides line up with TRBD1. The clonotype originates from a man aged 60-69 years in good health and CMV-seropositive. CDR3: CASSLAGTGEAFF. CDR3 nucleotide sequence: TGTGCCAGCAGCTTAGCAGGGACAGGGGAAGCTTTCTTT.